One sample yielded the 21 T cell receptor beta chains listed below, sequenced in a study of technical replicates of blood from a handful of donors. Method: immunoSEQ multiplex PCR; TCRdb's copy keeps in-frame clones and lacks some. The profile shows under 85,000 clones, approximately 97% of them singletons. Sequencing input: T cells isolated from PBMCs. The receptors here all came from a human donor in good health.

This rearrangement joins TRBV5-6 to TRBJ1-3; 7 bases match TRBD1. The CDR3 is made up of 16 amino acids. Per germline, CDR1 SGHDT and CDR2 YYEEEE. The J segment lost 1 base and the V segment lost 4 bases, leaving 8 bases of the junction unmatched. Here the CDR3 reads CASSDWTGPSGNTIYF. The CDR3 DNA reads TGTGCCAGCAGCGATTGGACAGGTCCTTCTGGAAACACCATATATTTT.

This clone appeared a single time. The chain has TRBV7-7 and TRBJ2-2, with D possibly TRBD1 on 5 matching bases. The CDR3 runs 16 residues. V lost 1 base and J lost 2, with 11 bases in between. Germline values: CDR1 SSHAT, CDR2 FNYEAQ (reference sequence). The chain's CDR3 is CASSLGAGPNTGELFF. As DNA, the CDR3 is TGTGCCAGCAGCTTAGGAGCAGGGCCCAACACCGGGGAGCTGTTTTTT.

CDR3 nucleotides: TGCGCCAGCAGCTTGACAGGGATGAGGGCCTATGGCTACACCTTC. Translation gives CASSLTGMRAYGYTF. The chain has TRBV5-1 and TRBJ1-2; D may be TRBD1 (6 bases). Germline V gene lookup returns CDR1 SGHRS and CDR2 YFSETQ. This CDR3 is built from 15 residues. The ends were cut back, 1 base at V and 4 bases at J, with 14 bases in the middle. Supplemented by reference TRBV5-1 and TRBJ1-2, the full variable domain reads KAGVTQTPRYLIKTRGQQVTLSCSPISGHRSVSWYQQTPGQGLQFLFEYFSETQRNKGNFPGRFSGRQFSNSRSEMNVSTLELGDSALYLCASSLTGMRAYGYTFGSGTRLTVV.

The CDR3, as DNA: TGTGCCAGCAGCAAGAAAGAGACGGAAGCGTACGAGCAGTACTTC. It yields the protein CASSKKETEAYEQYF. The chain combines TRBV14 with TRBJ2-7, with D uncertain. Germline V gene sequence: CDR1 SGHDN, CDR2 FVKESK. The CDR3 totals 15 residues. V shed 5 bases and J shed 4 bases, with 18 bases lying between them.

The chain recombines TRBV7-9 with TRBJ2-1; TRBD2 might be the D (6 bases). CDR3 length: 15 residues. Germline CDR1 is SEHNR and CDR2 is FQNEAQ (reference sequence). V lost 2 bases to trimming and J lost 6 bases, with 14 bases between them. CDR3 loop: CASSLKFTSLNEQFF. The DNA for the CDR3 is TGTGCCAGCAGCTTAAAGTTCACTAGCCTCAATGAGCAGTTCTTC.

The rearrangement links TRBV28 to TRBJ2-5; 7 nucleotides line up with TRBD2. Germline CDR1 is MDHEN and CDR2 is SYDVKM. The CDR3 sequence is 15 residues long. V shed 2 bases and J 1 base; nucleotides not matched to a gene: 4. The CDR3 DNA reads as TGTGCCAGCAGTTTAGCGGGAGCTGCCCAAGAGACCCAGTACTTC. Protein sequence: CASSLAGAAQETQYF.

This chain uses TRBV9 with TRBJ2-5; TRBD2 aligns across 12 bases. Germline lookup yields CDR1 SGDLS and CDR2 YYNGEE. V shed 0 bases, J shed 1 base, and the junction held 4 bases outside the gene matches. The CDR3 runs to 17 residues. The CDR3 is CASSVDPTSGGQETQYF. CDR3 sequence (DNA): TGTGCCAGCAGCGTAGATCCGACTAGCGGGGGCCAAGAGACCCAGTACTTC.

The chain employs TRBV6-1 and TRBJ2-2; the D gene is possibly TRBD2 (5 bases). V was pared by 7 bases and J by 4 bases, with 13 bases between. CDR3 size: 14 residues. CDR1 and CDR2 (germline): MNHNS, SASEGT. As DNA, the CDR3 is TGTGCCAGCATTCCTAGCCGATTCACCGGGGAGCTGTTTTTT. It yields the protein CASIPSRFTGELFF.

In this sample, this clone turned up once. The chain employs TRBV2 and TRBJ2-3; D gene uncertain. Deletions cut 1 base from V and 2 bases from J, with 4 bases between. CDR1 SNHLY and CDR2 FYNNEI come from the germline V gene. The CDR3 runs to 13 residues. The DNA for the CDR3 is TGTGCCAGCAGTGAAGAGCTCACAGATACGCAGTATTTT. Its protein product is CASSEELTDTQYF.

The J gene is TRBJ2-5, the V gene TRBV4-1; the D gene is possibly TRBD2 (5 bases). Germline V lookup: CDR1 MGHRA, CDR2 YSYEKL. The CDR3 runs 13 residues. V gave up 4 bases and J gave up 1 base, with 7 bases separating them. Here the CDR3 DNA reads TGCGCCAGCAGCCCACTAGTCCAAGAGACCCAGTACTTC. This translates into CASSPLVQETQYF.

V is TRBV7-3 and J is TRBJ2-5; 9 bases align to TRBD2. The CDR3 totals 16 residues. The trim removed 5 bases at V and 5 bases at J, leaving 12 bases unmatched. Germline V lookup: CDR1 SGHTA, CDR2 FQGTGA. The CDR3 protein is CASSPTGGGAEETQYF. CDR3 in DNA: TGTGCCAGCAGCCCAACCGGCGGGGGGGCCGAGGAGACCCAGTACTTC.

This chain uses TRBV9 with TRBJ2-1, with 7 nucleotides matching TRBD2. The CDR3 length is 17 residues. From germline, CDR1 is SGDLS and CDR2 YYNGEE. Trimming removed 3 bases from V and 4 bases from J; junction bases left unmatched: 13. CDR3 sequence: CASSANLTSFFYNEQFF. CDR3 coding DNA: TGTGCCAGCAGCGCCAATTTGACTAGCTTCTTTTACAATGAGCAGTTCTTC.

This rearrangement joins TRBV19 to TRBJ1-4, with 8 bases that match TRBD1. The CDR3 spans 14 residues. Trimming cost V 4 bases and J 8 bases; bases outside gene matches: 6. CDR1 is LNHDA, CDR2 SQIVND, per germline (reference sequence). CDR3 in amino acids: CASSTTGVGEKLFF. CDR3 DNA sequence: TGTGCCAGTAGTACGACAGGGGTGGGCGAAAAACTGTTTTTT.

The chain uses TRBV5-1 and TRBJ2-1; 9 bases fit TRBD2. Germline-derived CDR1 and CDR2 are SGHRS and YFSETQ. The junction had 11 bases not matched to a gene; V was cut back by 4 bases and J by 9 bases. There are 15 residues in the CDR3. The CDR3 sequence: CASSPGGGAVGEQFF. The CDR3 coding sequence is TGCGCCAGCAGCCCGGGCGGGGGGGCAGTGGGTGAGCAGTTCTTC.

V and J are TRBV11-2 and TRBJ2-2; tentative D call: TRBD2 (6 bases). The germline V and J ends were trimmed by 5 bases and 0 bases, with 13 bases remaining between them. CDR1 is SGHAT, CDR2 FQNNGV, per germline. The CDR3 loop spans 16 amino acids. The CDR3 protein is CASSPAGLANTGELFF. The CDR3 DNA reads TGTGCCAGCAGCCCCGCGGGACTGGCGAACACCGGGGAGCTGTTTTTT.

This chain joins TRBV5-1 and TRBJ1-2, with TRBD1 identical over 8 bases. The CDR3 loop spans 16 amino acids. Trimming at V came to 6 bases and at J to 7 bases, leaving 17 bases not matched to a gene. Germline V gene data show CDR1 as SGHRS and CDR2 as YFSETQ. Written as DNA, the CDR3 is TGCGCCAGCACCCGGACAGGGCCCCTTGGTGCCGTTGGCTACACCTTC. Its protein is CASTRTGPLGAVGYTF.

The chain employs TRBV5-4 and TRBJ2-3, with 8 bases fitting TRBD2. Trimming at V came to 3 bases and at J to 3 bases, leaving 9 bases not matched to a gene. The CDR3 contains 16 residues. Germline V CDR1 and CDR2: SGHNT, YYREEE (reference sequence). CDR3 residues: CASSWGLAGTTDTQYF. The CDR3 nucleotides are TGTGCCAGCAGCTGGGGATTAGCGGGGACTACAGATACGCAGTATTTT.

J is TRBJ1-1 and V is TRBV7-8; 9 bases agree with TRBD1. Trimming took 5 bases from V and 3 from J; bases not matched to a gene: 4. The CDR3 consists of 14 residues. Germline V gene sequence: CDR1 SGHVS, CDR2 FQNEAQ. Here the CDR3 reads CASSIDRGDTEAFF. The CDR3 coding sequence is TGTGCCAGCAGCATCGACAGGGGGGACACTGAAGCTTTCTTT.

This chain links TRBV7-6 with TRBJ1-2; 7 bases are shared with TRBD1. CDR3 length: 13 amino acids. Trimming removed 3 bases from V and 4 bases from J; junction bases left unmatched: 2. Germline V gives CDR1 SGHVS, CDR2 FNYEAQ. CDR3 protein: CASSLPGGYGYTF. CDR3 bases: TGTGCCAGCAGCTTGCCAGGGGGCTATGGCTACACCTTC.

This chain uses TRBV6-5 with TRBJ2-2; D not resolved. Per germline, CDR1 MNHEY and CDR2 SVGAGI. Trimming shortened V by 3 bases and J by 6 bases, and 11 bases separated the two germline ends. The length of the CDR3 is 14 residues. The CDR3 region is CASSYSRTSGELFF. As DNA, the CDR3 is TGTGCCAGCAGTTATTCCAGAACCTCCGGGGAGCTGTTTTTT.

The chain couples TRBV2 to TRBJ2-1, with TRBD2 matching 7 bases. CDR1 is SNHLY, CDR2 FYNNEI, per germline. J was trimmed by 5 bases and V by 3 bases; bases with no gene match: 7. There are 15 residues in the CDR3. CDR3 DNA: TGTGCCAGCAGTGACCTGCTAGCGGCTAACAATGAGCAGTTCTTC. This gives the protein CASSDLLAANNEQFF. The full variable domain, rest sourced from reference TRBV2 and TRBJ2-1, is EPEVTQTPSHQVTQMGQEVILRCVPISNHLYFYWYRQILGQKVEFLVSFYNNEISEKSEIFDDQFSVERPDGSNFTLKIRSTKLEDSAMYFCASSDLLAANNEQFFGPGTRLTVL.